The 9 T cell receptor beta chains below were found in one sample sequenced in a study of blood T cell repertoires in COVID-19. TCRdb's table, derived via immunoSEQ multiplex PCR, lists solely in-frame clones and lacks some. The table lists tens of thousands of clones, around 84% of them singletons. Sequenced material: peripheral blood. These receptors originate from a woman of 80 years or more in a cohort sampled during active or convalescent COVID-19.

This clone came up a few times. The V gene is TRBV3-1 (or the pseudogene TRBV3-2), the J gene TRBJ1-1, with D possibly matching TRBD1 (6 bases). The V gene lost 4 bases and the J gene lost 0 bases, with 9 bases spanning the gap. Germline values: CDR1 LGHDT, CDR2 YNNKEL (reference sequence). The CDR3 runs to 14 residues. CDR3 residues: CASSPGTLNTEAFF. CDR3 in DNA: TGTGCCAGCAGCCCTGGGACACTGAACACTGAAGCTTTCTTT.

The genes are TRBV18 and TRBJ2-2; 13 nucleotides align to TRBD2. The germline CDR1 and CDR2 sequences are KGHSH and LQKENI. V trimming: 3 bases; J trimming: 7 bases; junction bases outside the gene matches: 5. CDR3 length equals 16 residues. The CDR3 DNA sequence: TGTGCCAGCTCACCGGGACTAGCGGGATATGTCGGGGAGCTGTTTTTT. This encodes CASSPGLAGYVGELFF.

The chain combines TRBV11-3 with TRBJ1-1, with D possibly TRBD1 on 6 matching bases. Germline lookup yields CDR1 SGHNT and CDR2 YENEEA. The CDR3 has 16 amino acids. With 2 bases removed from V and 5 bases from J, the gap between germline ends came to 18 bases. In DNA form, the CDR3 reads TGTGCCAGCAGCTTACCTGGGGGCTCATGGATAACTGAAGCTTTCTTT. This sequence encodes CASSLPGGSWITEAFF. Complete variable domain (other parts from reference TRBV11-3 and TRBJ1-1): EAGVVQSPRYKIIEKKQPVAFWCNPISGHNTLYWYLQNLGQGPELLIRYENEEAVDDSQLPKDRFSAERLKGVDSTLKIQPAELGDSAVYLCASSLPGGSWITEAFFGQGTRLTVV.

Here the CDR3 DNA reads TGTGCCAGCAGCCACGGGACAGTGGGTGGCTACACCTTC. It encodes CASSHGTVGGYTF. This rearrangement joins TRBV11-2 to TRBJ1-2, with 7 bases that match TRBD1. Germline CDR1 SGHAT, CDR2 FQNNGV. This CDR3 contains 13 residues. Trimming at V came to 5 bases and at J to 7 bases, leaving 7 bases not matched to a gene.

The chain couples TRBV27 to TRBJ1-5; D remains unclear. Germline V gives CDR1 MNHEY, CDR2 SMNVEV (reference sequence). The germline V and J ends were trimmed by 6 bases and 3 bases, with 9 bases remaining between them. The length of the CDR3 is 13 residues. The CDR3 nucleotides are TGTGCCAGCAGGAGAGAATTCAATCAGCCCCAGCATTTT. It translates to CASRREFNQPQHF.

The genes are TRBV6-2 or TRBV6-3 and TRBJ1-5; D ambiguous. The CDR3 has 13 amino acids. CDR1 is MNHEY and CDR2 is SVGEGT in the germline V gene. The germline V and J ends were trimmed by 0 bases and 7 bases, with 7 bases remaining between them. The CDR3 sequence is CASSYSHRQPQHF. Here the CDR3 DNA reads TGTGCCAGCAGTTACTCGCACCGGCAGCCCCAGCATTTT.

The V call is TRBV6-5, the J call TRBJ2-7, with D maybe TRBD2 (6 bases). Trimming left V 8 bases short and J 6 bases short, with 11 bases between. Germline assignment: CDR1 MNHEY and CDR2 SVGAGI. CDR3 length: 11 residues. The CDR3 region has the DNA TGTGCCAGCGGCTGGGGGGTCGAGCAGTACGTC. Protein: CASGWGVEQYV.

The chain employs TRBV2 and TRBJ1-1; 7 bases line up with TRBD1. The ends lost 6 bases at V and 10 bases at J; junction bases unmatched: 17. Germline V gene lookup returns CDR1 SNHLY and CDR2 FYNNEI. This CDR3 is built from 15 residues. CDR3 sequence (DNA): TGTGCCAGCAGGACCCGAGAGGGGGCGGTTGGAGGAGCTTTCTTT. Translating it yields CASRTREGAVGGAFF.

The chain has TRBV15 and TRBJ1-4; possibly TRBD1 for D (5 bases). The CDR3 consists of 16 residues. V lost 0 bases to trimming and J lost 7 bases, with 15 bases between them. Germline CDR1 LNHNV, CDR2 YYDKDF (reference sequence). The chain's CDR3 is CATSRDQGLFAEKLFF. Written as DNA, the CDR3 is TGTGCCACCAGCAGAGATCAGGGCCTCTTCGCTGAAAAACTGTTTTTT.